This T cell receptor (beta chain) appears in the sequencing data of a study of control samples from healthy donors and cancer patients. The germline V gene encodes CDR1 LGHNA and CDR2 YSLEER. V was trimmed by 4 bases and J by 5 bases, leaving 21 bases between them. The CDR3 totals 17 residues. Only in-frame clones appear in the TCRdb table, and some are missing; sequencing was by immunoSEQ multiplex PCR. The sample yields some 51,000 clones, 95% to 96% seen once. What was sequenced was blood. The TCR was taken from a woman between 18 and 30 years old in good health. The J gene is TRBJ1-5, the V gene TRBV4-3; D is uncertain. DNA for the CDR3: TGCGCCAGCAGCCCTCAGGTGGGGTCTTCGGGTTATCAGCCCCAGCATTTT. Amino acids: CASSPQVGSSGYQPQHF.